Listed below are T cell receptor beta chains from one sample, sequenced in a study of CD8+ T cells in alopecia areata. TCRdb's copy holds only in-frame clones and misses some; the assay was immunoSEQ multiplex PCR. The sample yields some 240,000 clones, approximately 57% seen once. This specimen was CD4+ T cells sorted from blood, taken at week 4, from a patient treated with tofacitinib. All receptors come from a human donor with alopecia areata. The CDR3 runs from the conserved cysteine through the conserved F or W. A D gene is named only where the DNA matches it firmly. Some rows mark clone size as missing; the rest say once, few, many or name a class of expanded clone.

j_call,v_call,clone_size,cdr3_length,d_call,cdr3_aa,cdr3_nt
TRBJ2-1,TRBV19,.,14,TRBD2,CASTARTSTNEQFF,TGTGCCAGTACCGCCCGGACTAGTACAAATGAGCAGTTCTTC
TRBJ1-6,TRBV7-2,.,13,.,CASRPTANSPLHF,TGTGCCAGCAGACCGACAGCTAATTCACCCCTCCACTTT
TRBJ2-2,TRBV29-1,.,14,TRBD1,CSVHRQGGTGELFF,TGCAGCGTACACCGACAGGGCGGTACCGGGGAGCTGTTTTTT
TRBJ2-7,TRBV12-5,.,14,.,CASGDLTGLYEQYF,TGTGCTAGTGGCGACCTGACGGGACTCTACGAGCAGTACTTC
TRBJ1-5,TRBV19,many,15,.,CASSMRGAFNQPQHF,TGTGCCAGTAGTATGCGGGGGGCCTTCAATCAGCCCCAGCATTTT
TRBJ1-2,TRBV29-1,.,14,.,CSVEDPVRLYGYTF,TGCAGCGTTGAAGATCCGGTGAGGCTCTATGGCTACACCTTC
TRBJ1-2,TRBV2,.,13,.,CASSEAPNYGYTF,TGTGCCAGCAGTGAAGCGCCTAACTATGGCTACACCTTC
TRBJ2-7,TRBV29-1,once,12,TRBD1,CSVEETGSEQYF,TGCAGCGTTGAAGAGACAGGGTCTGAGCAGTACTTC
TRBJ1-1,TRBV29-1,.,12,.,CSATGANTEAFF,TGCAGCGCTACAGGTGCCAACACTGAAGCTTTCTTT
TRBJ2-2,TRBV6-1,.,15,.,CASSLSAQNTGELFF,TGTGCCAGCAGTCTATCCGCCCAGAACACCGGGGAGCTGTTTTTT
TRBJ2-7,TRBV6-1,.,12,.,CASSAVGGQEYF,TGTGCCAGCAGCGCTGTGGGAGGACAAGAGTACTTC
TRBJ1-5,TRBV2,.,14,.,CASTGSYSNQPQHF,TGTGCCAGCACGGGCAGTTATAGCAATCAGCCCCAGCATTTT
TRBJ1-2,TRBV9,few,15,.,CASSVGLDSAYGYTF,TGTGCCAGCAGCGTTGGCTTGGACAGCGCCTATGGCTACACCTTC
TRBJ2-4,TRBV7-2,.,18,.,CASSPGGTFVLAKNIQYF,TGTGCCAGCAGCCCGGGTGGGACATTCGTATTAGCCAAAAACATTCAGTACTTC
TRBJ2-1,TRBV7-2,.,15,TRBD1,CASALSRTGGNEQFF,TGTGCCAGCGCCCTTTCTAGGACAGGGGGCAATGAGCAGTTCTTC
TRBJ1-6,TRBV18,.,16,TRBD1,CASSPPGQGQYSPLHF,TGTGCCAGCTCACCACCCGGACAGGGTCAATATTCACCCCTCCACTTT
TRBJ1-2,TRBV5-6,.,18,.,CASSLRVGSGRTNYGYTF,TGTGCCAGCAGCTTGAGAGTTGGGTCAGGGAGAACTAACTATGGCTACACCTTC
TRBJ2-5,TRBV30,.,15,TRBD2,CAWSGGREGQETQYF,TGTGCCTGGAGTGGAGGGAGGGAAGGCCAAGAGACCCAGTACTTC
TRBJ1-2,TRBV29-1,.,11,.,CSVGGVDGYTF,TGCAGCGTTGGTGGCGTGGATGGCTACACCTTC
TRBJ1-4,TRBV4-3,.,13,.,CASSQAREEKLFF,TGCGCCAGCAGCCAAGCCAGGGAGGAAAAACTGTTTTTT
TRBJ1-2,TRBV29-1,.,12,TRBD1,CSGGQTLYGYTF,TGCAGCGGGGGACAGACGCTTTATGGCTACACCTTC
TRBJ2-6,TRBV6-1,.,13,.,CASSSSGANVLTF,TGTGCCAGCAGTTCCTCTGGGGCCAACGTCCTGACTTTC
TRBJ1-1,TRBV23-1,.,13,TRBD1,CASSPDREAEAFF,TGCGCCAGCAGTCCTGACAGGGAGGCTGAAGCTTTCTTT
TRBJ1-2,TRBV29-1,.,14,TRBD1,CSVEGQGADYGYTF,TGCAGCGTTGAAGGACAGGGGGCGGACTATGGCTACACCTTC
TRBJ1-3,TRBV28,few,19,TRBD1,CASSLSGSGQGAGGNTIYF,TGTGCCAGCAGTTTGAGCGGGTCGGGACAGGGGGCTGGAGGAAACACCATATATTTT
TRBJ1-1,TRBV13,.,13,TRBD1,CASSQQGLTEAFF,TGTGCCAGCAGCCAACAGGGGCTAACTGAAGCTTTCTTT
TRBJ1-5,TRBV27,.,14,TRBD1,CASSSPGGNQPQHF,TGTGCCAGCAGTTCGCCAGGGGGTAATCAGCCCCAGCATTTT
TRBJ2-3,TRBV6-6,.,13,.,CASSYRDADTQYF,TGTGCCAGCAGTTATCGCGATGCAGATACGCAGTATTTT
TRBJ1-6,TRBV14,.,14,.,CASSLRSHNSPLHF,TGTGCCAGCAGCCTTAGGTCTCATAATTCACCCCTCCACTTT
TRBJ2-3,TRBV29-1,once,16,TRBD2,CSVIGGLAERADTQYF,TGCAGCGTAATCGGCGGGCTAGCGGAGCGGGCAGATACGCAGTATTTT
TRBJ1-4,TRBV7-2,many,15,TRBD1,CASSPRRQGNEKLFF,TGTGCCAGCAGCCCCCGAAGACAGGGGAATGAAAAACTGTTTTTT